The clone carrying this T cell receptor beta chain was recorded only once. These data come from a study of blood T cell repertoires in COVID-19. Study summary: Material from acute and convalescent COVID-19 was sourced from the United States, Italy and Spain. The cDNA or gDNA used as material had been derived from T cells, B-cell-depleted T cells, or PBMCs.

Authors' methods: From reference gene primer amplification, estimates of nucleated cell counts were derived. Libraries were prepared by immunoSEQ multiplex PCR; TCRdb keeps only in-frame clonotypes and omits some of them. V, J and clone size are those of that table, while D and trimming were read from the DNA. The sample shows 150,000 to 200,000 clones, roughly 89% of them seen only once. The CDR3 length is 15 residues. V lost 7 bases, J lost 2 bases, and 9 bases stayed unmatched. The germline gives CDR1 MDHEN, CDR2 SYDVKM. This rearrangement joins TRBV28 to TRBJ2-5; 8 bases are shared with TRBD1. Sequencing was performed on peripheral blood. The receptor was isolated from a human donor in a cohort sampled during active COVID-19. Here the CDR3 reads CASTLTTGAQETQYF. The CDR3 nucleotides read TGTGCCAGCACCTTGACGACAGGGGCGCAAGAGACCCAGTACTTC.